This T cell receptor (beta chain) was identified during a study of blood T cell repertoires in COVID-19. For the study at large: Researchers got acute and convalescent COVID-19 samples from the United States, Italy and Spain.

J lost 3 bases, V lost 4 bases, and 4 bases had no gene match. From germline, CDR1 is SGHTA and CDR2 FQGNSA. The CDR3 loop spans 15 amino acids. In the authors' methods: Amplification with reference gene primers provided the estimates of nucleated cell counts. Sequencing was performed with immunoSEQ multiplex PCR; in TCRdb, only in-frame clones are kept and a portion is missing. The V and J calls and clone size were taken over from that table, and D and trimming were inferred from the DNA. The data contain around 82,000 clones, about 88% of them singletons. This rearrangement joins TRBV7-2 to TRBJ2-1, with 9 bases fitting TRBD2. The source material was peripheral blood. This sequence was found in a man between 65 and 79 years old with active or convalescent COVID-19. CDR3 amino acids: CASSSAAGGYNEQFF. CDR3 bases: TGTGCCAGCAGCTCAGCAGCGGGGGGCTACAATGAGCAGTTCTTC. The full variable domain, rest sourced from reference TRBV7-2 and TRBJ2-1, is GAGVSQSPSNKVTEKGKDVELRCDPISGHTALYWYRQSLGQGLEFLIYFQGNSAPDKSGLPSDRFSAERTGGSVSTLTIQRTQQEDSAVYLCASSSAAGGYNEQFFGPGTRLTVL.